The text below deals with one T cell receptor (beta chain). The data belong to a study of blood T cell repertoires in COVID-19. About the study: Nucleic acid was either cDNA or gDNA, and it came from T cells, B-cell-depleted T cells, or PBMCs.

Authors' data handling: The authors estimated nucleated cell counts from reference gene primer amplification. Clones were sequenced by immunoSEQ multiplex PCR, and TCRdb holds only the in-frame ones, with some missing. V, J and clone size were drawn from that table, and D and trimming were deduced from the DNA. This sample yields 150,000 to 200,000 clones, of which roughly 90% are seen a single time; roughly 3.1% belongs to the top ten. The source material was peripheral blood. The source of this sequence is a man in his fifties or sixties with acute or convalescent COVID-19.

CDR3: CAGIRELYGYTF. The CDR3 region has the DNA TGTGCCGGGATCAGGGAACTCTATGGCTACACCTTC. This chain joins TRBV30 and TRBJ1-2; possibly TRBD1 for D (5 bases). The V gene lost 8 bases and the J gene lost 4 bases, with 14 bases spanning the gap. Germline CDR1 and CDR2: GTSNPN and SVGIG (reference sequence). The CDR3 sequence is 12 residues long.